This is a list of T cell receptor beta chains from one sample in a study of long-term antiretroviral therapy in people with HIV. Measured with immunoSEQ multiplex PCR; TCRdb has only the in-frame clones, and not every one. Among 9,500 to 11,000 clones listed, 65% to 85% were seen once. Sample: unsorted PBMCs, taken 1.8 years after starting antiretroviral therapy. Receptors were obtained from a man in his forties with HIV. CDR3s include the opening cysteine and the closing phenylalanine or tryptophan. The D gene is left open where the match is weak. Expanded clones get a size class; other rows say once, few or many, or leave the size out.

d_gene	v_gene	j_gene	abundance	CDR3aa	CDR3nt
NA	TRBV7-9	TRBJ2-7	few	CASSLTSHSYEQYF	TGTGCCAGCAGCTTAACCAGTCACTCCTACGAGCAGTACTTC
NA	TRBV2	TRBJ2-7	NA	CASSEASREQYF	TGTGCCAGCAGTGAAGCAAGCCGCGAGCAGTACTTC
NA	TRBV2	TRBJ1-1	once	CARGVSDTEAFF	TGTGCCAGGGGGGTTTCGGACACTGAAGCTTTCTTT
TRBD2	TRBV10-3	TRBJ2-1	NA	CAISGTSAIEQFF	TGTGCCATCAGCGGGACTAGCGCTATTGAGCAGTTCTTC
NA	TRBV7-9	TRBJ2-7	NA	CASSSGRAAHYEQYF	TGTGCCAGCAGCTCAGGAAGGGCCGCCCACTACGAGCAGTACTTC
TRBD1	TRBV9	TRBJ2-2	NA	CASSTGTGINTGELFF	TGTGCCAGCAGCACCGGGACAGGGATCAACACCGGGGAGCTGTTTTTT
TRBD2	TRBV9	TRBJ2-3	NA	CASSATSGTTDTQYF	TGTGCCAGCAGCGCGACTAGCGGTACTACAGATACGCAGTATTTT
NA	TRBV5-6	TRBJ1-4	NA	CASSLGSGSLGEKLFF	TGTGCCAGCAGCTTGGGTAGCGGGTCCCTTGGTGAAAAACTGTTTTTT
NA	TRBV9	TRBJ2-7	NA	CASSPLERILSYEQYF	TGTGCCAGCAGCCCTCTCGAGCGGATACTCTCCTACGAGCAGTACTTC
TRBD1	TRBV19	TRBJ2-7	NA	CASREGAGQYYEQYF	TGTGCCAGTAGAGAGGGGGCCGGACAGTACTACGAGCAGTACTTC
TRBD1	TRBV30	TRBJ1-5	NA	CAWSPGGGRPQHF	TGTGCCTGGAGCCCAGGGGGCGGACGGCCCCAGCATTTT
NA	TRBV30	TRBJ2-7	NA	CAGGSSGGAQQYF	TGTGCCGGAGGATCCAGCGGAGGGGCGCAGCAGTACTTC
TRBD2	TRBV7-2	TRBJ2-3	NA	CASSRRTSGRVTDTQYF	TGTGCCAGCAGCCGTCGGACTAGCGGGAGGGTAACAGATACGCAGTATTTT
NA	TRBV30	TRBJ2-7	NA	CAWNEGRSYEQYF	TGTGCCTGGAACGAGGGTAGGTCCTACGAGCAGTACTTC
NA	TRBV25-1	TRBJ1-4	NA	CASSAIRTESNEKLFF	TGTGCCAGCAGTGCGATCAGGACAGAATCTAATGAAAAACTGTTTTTT
TRBD1	TRBV6-1	TRBJ1-1	NA	CASSTDRGGGTEAFF	TGTGCCAGCAGTACCGACAGGGGCGGGGGCACTGAAGCTTTCTTT
TRBD2	TRBV5-1	TRBJ2-3	NA	CASSPGLAGIADTQYF	TGCGCCAGCAGTCCCGGACTAGCGGGAATAGCAGATACGCAGTATTTT
NA	TRBV5-1	TRBJ2-1	NA	CASSADSGYNEQFF	TGCGCCAGCAGCGCCGACTCGGGGTACAATGAGCAGTTCTTC
NA	TRBV27	TRBJ2-6	NA	CASSLFGATGANVLTF	TGTGCCAGCAGTTTATTCGGGGCTACCGGGGCCAACGTCCTGACTTTC
NA	TRBV27	TRBJ1-1	NA	CASSLTDLGAEAFF	TGTGCCAGCAGTTTGACCGACCTAGGGGCTGAAGCTTTCTTT
NA	TRBV7-6	TRBJ2-7	NA	CASSLGGTAYEQYF	TGTGCCAGCAGCTTAGGCGGGACCGCCTACGAGCAGTACTTC
NA	TRBV7-2	TRBJ1-3	once	CASSLDGQRSGNTIYF	TGTGCCAGCAGCTTAGACGGTCAGAGATCTGGAAACACCATATATTTT
TRBD1	TRBV10-3	TRBJ2-2	once	CAIGTANTGELFF	TGTGCCATCGGGACAGCGAACACCGGGGAGCTGTTTTTT
NA	TRBV15	TRBJ1-1	NA	CATSGEKFEAFF	TGTGCCACCAGCGGAGAGAAGTTTGAAGCTTTCTTT
TRBD1	TRBV27	TRBJ2-7	NA	CASSSSGGQFYEQYF	TGTGCCAGCAGTTCCTCAGGGGGACAGTTCTACGAGCAGTACTTC
NA	TRBV9	TRBJ2-4	NA	CASSPPGLAKNIQYF	TGTGCCAGCAGCCCTCCCGGGTTAGCCAAAAACATTCAGTACTTC
NA	TRBV14	TRBJ2-2	NA	CASSQVNTGELFF	TGTGCCAGCAGCCAAGTCAACACCGGGGAGCTGTTTTTT